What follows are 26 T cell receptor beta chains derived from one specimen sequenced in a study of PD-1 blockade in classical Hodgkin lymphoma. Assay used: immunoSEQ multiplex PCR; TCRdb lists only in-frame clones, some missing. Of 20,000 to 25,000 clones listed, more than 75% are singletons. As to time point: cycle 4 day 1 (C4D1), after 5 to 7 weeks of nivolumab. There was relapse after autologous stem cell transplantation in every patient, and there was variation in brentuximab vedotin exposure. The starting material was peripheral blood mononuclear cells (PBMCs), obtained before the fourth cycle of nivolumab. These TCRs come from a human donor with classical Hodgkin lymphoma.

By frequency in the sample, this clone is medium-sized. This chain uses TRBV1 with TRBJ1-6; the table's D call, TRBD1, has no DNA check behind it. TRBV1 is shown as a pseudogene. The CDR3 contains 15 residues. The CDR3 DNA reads TGCACCAGCAGCCACGGACAGAAATATAATTCACCCCTCCACTTT. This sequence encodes CTSSHGQKYNSPLHF.

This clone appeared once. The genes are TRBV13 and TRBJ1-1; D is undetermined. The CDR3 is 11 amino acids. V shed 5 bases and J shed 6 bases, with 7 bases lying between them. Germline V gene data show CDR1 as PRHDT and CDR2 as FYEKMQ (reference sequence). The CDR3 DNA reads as TGTGCCAGCAGCATGCAGGCTGAAGCTTTCTTT. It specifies CASSMQAEAFF.

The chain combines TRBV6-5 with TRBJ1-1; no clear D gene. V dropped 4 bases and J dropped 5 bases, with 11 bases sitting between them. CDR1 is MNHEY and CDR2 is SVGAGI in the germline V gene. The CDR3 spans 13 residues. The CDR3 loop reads CASSLGTGTEAFF. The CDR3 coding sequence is TGTGCCAGCAGTTTAGGTACGGGTACTGAAGCTTTCTTT.

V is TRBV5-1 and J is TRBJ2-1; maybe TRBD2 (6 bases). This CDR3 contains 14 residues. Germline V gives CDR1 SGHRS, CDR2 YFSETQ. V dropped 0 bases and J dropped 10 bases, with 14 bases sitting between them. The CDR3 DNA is TGCGCCAGCAGCTTGGCGGAGCCGGGGAGGGAGCAGTTCTTC. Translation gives CASSLAEPGREQFF. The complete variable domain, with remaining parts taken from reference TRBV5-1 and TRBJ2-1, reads KAGVTQTPRYLIKTRGQQVTLSCSPISGHRSVSWYQQTPGQGLQFLFEYFSETQRNKGNFPGRFSGRQFSNSRSEMNVSTLELGDSALYLCASSLAEPGREQFFGPGTRLTVL.

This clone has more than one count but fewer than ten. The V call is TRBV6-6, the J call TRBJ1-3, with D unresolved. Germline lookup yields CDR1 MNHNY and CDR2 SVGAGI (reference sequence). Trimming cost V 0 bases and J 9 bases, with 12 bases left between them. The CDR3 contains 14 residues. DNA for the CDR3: TGTGCCAGCAGTTACTCGAGTAGTATGGCCACCATATATTTT. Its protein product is CASSYSSSMATIYF.

CDR3 region: CASSRTSGGAGETQYF. The CDR3 coding sequence is TGTGCCAGCAGTAGGACTAGCGGGGGGGCAGGTGAGACCCAGTACTTC. The rearrangement links TRBV6-6 to TRBJ2-5, with 15 bases matching TRBD2. The CDR3 contains 16 residues. CDR1 MNHNY and CDR2 SVGAGI come from the germline V gene (reference sequence). J was trimmed by 5 bases and V by 5 bases; bases with no gene match: 6.

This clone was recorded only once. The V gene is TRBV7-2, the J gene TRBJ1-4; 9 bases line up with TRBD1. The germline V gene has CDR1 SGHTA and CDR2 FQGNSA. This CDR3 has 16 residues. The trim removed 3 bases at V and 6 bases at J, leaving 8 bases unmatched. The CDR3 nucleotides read TGTGCCAGCAGCTTCGCGACAGGGGGGGGATATGAAAAACTGTTTTTT. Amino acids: CASSFATGGGYEKLFF.

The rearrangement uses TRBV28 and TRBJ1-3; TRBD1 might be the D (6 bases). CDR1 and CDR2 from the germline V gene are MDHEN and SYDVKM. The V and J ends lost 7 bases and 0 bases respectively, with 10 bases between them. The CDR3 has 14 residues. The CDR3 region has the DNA TGTGCCAGCATATCGGACAGCTCTGGAAACACCATATATTTT. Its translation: CASISDSSGNTIYF.

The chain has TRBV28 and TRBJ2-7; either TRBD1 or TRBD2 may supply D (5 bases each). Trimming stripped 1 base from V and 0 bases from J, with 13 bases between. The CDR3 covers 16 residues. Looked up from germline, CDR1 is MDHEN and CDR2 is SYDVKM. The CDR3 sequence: CASSLYRRDHSYEQYF. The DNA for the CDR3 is TGTGCCAGCAGTTTATACCGCCGGGACCACTCCTACGAGCAGTACTTC.

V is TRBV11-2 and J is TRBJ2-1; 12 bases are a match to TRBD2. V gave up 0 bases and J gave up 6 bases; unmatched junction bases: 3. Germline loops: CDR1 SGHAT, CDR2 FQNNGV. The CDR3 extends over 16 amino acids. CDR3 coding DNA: TGTGCCAGCAGCTTAGAGCTAGCGGGGGGGCCCAATGAGCAGTTCTTC. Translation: CASSLELAGGPNEQFF. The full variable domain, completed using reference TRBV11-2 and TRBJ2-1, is EAGVAQSPRYKIIEKRQSVAFWCNPISGHATLYWYQQILGQGPKLLIQFQNNGVVDDSQLPKDRFSAERLKGVDSTLKIQPAKLEDSAVYLCASSLELAGGPNEQFFGPGTRLTVL.

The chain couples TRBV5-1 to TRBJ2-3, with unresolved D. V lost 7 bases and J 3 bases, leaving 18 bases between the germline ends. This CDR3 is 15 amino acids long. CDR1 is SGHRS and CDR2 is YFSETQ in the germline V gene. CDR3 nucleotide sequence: TGCGCCAGCGGGGTAGGAGCAGGAAGGACAGATACGCAGTATTTT. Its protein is CASGVGAGRTDTQYF.

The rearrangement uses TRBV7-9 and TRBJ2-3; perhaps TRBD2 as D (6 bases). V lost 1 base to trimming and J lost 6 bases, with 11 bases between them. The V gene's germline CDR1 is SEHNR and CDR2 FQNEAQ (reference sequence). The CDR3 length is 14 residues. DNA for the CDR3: TGTGCCAGCAGCTTAGAGACTAGAAGTGATACGCAGTATTTT. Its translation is CASSLETRSDTQYF.

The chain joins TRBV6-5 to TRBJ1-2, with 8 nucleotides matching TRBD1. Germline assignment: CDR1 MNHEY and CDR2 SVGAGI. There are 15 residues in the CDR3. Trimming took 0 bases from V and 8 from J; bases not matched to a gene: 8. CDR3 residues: CASSYSTQGDWGYTF. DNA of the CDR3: TGTGCCAGCAGTTACTCGACACAGGGGGATTGGGGCTACACCTTC.

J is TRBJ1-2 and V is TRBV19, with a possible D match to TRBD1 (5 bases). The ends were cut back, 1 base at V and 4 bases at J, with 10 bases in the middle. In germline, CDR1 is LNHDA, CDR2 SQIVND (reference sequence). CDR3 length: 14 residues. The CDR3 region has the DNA TGTGCCAGTAGTATAGGAAAGACAGTCTATGGCTACACCTTC. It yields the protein CASSIGKTVYGYTF.

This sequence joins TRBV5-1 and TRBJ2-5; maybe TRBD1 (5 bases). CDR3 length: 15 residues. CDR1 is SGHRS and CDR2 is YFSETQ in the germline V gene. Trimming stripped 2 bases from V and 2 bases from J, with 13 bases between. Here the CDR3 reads CASSFNKQGQETQYF. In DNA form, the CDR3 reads TGCGCCAGCAGCTTTAATAAGCAGGGACAAGAGACCCAGTACTTC.

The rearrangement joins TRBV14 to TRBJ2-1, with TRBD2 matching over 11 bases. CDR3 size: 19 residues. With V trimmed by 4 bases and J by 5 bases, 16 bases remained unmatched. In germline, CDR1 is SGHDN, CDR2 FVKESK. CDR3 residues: CASSRTSGRTRTDHNEQFF. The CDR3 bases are TGTGCCAGCAGCCGGACTAGCGGGCGGACGAGGACAGACCACAATGAGCAGTTCTTC.

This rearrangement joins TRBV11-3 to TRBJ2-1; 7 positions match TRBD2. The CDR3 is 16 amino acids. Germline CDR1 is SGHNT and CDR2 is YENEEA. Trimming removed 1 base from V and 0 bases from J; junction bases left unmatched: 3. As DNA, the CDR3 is TGTGCCAGCAGCTTAGCACGGGACTACTCCTACAATGAGCAGTTCTTC. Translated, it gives CASSLARDYSYNEQFF.

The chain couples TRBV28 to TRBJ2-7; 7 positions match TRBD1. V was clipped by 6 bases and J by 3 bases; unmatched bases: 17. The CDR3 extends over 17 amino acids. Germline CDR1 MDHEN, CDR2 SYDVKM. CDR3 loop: CASRSIDPGQNFYEQYF. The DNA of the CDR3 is TGTGCCAGCAGGTCAATCGATCCGGGACAGAACTTCTACGAGCAGTACTTC.

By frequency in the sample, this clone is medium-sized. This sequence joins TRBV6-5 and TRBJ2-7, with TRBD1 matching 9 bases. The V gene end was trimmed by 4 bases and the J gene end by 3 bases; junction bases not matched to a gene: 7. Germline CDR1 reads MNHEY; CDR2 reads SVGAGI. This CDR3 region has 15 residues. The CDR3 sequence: CASSSPGQGRYEQYF. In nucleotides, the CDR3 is TGTGCCAGCAGTTCCCCGGGACAGGGACGCTACGAGCAGTACTTC.

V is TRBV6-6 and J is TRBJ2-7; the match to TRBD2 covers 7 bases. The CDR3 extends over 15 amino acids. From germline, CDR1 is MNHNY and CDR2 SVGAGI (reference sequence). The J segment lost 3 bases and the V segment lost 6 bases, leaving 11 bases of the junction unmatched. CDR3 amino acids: CASRDVSGLNYEQYF. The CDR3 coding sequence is TGTGCCAGCAGAGACGTATCGGGACTAAACTACGAGCAGTACTTC.

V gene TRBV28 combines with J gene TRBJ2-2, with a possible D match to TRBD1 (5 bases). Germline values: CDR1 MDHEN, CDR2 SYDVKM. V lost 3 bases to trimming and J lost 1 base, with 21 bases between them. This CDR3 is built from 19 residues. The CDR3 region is CASSFHLRLQGVNTGELFF. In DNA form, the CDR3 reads TGTGCCAGCAGTTTTCATTTAAGGCTCCAAGGGGTGAACACCGGGGAGCTGTTTTTT.

The CDR3 spells CASRREPTGELFF. The CDR3 DNA is TGTGCCAGCAGGCGGGAGCCCACCGGGGAGCTGTTTTTT. The chain is built from TRBV7-3 and TRBJ2-2, with 7 bases identical to TRBD2. CDR1 SGHTA and CDR2 FQGTGA come from the germline V gene. This CDR3 comprises 13 residues. The ends lost 6 bases at V and 4 bases at J; junction bases unmatched: 2.

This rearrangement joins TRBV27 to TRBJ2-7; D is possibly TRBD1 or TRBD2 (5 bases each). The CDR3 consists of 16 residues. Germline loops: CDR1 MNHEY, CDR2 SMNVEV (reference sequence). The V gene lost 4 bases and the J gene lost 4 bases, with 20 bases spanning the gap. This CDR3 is CASSWNSRGFGYEQYF. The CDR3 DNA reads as TGTGCCAGCAGTTGGAATTCCCGGGGCTTTGGGTACGAGCAGTACTTC.

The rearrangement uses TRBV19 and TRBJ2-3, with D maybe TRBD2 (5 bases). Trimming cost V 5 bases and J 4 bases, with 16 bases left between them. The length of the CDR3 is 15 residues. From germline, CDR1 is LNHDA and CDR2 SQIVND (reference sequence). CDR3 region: CASSQGNSVPDTQYF. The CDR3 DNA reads TGTGCCAGTAGTCAAGGGAATAGCGTCCCAGATACGCAGTATTTT.

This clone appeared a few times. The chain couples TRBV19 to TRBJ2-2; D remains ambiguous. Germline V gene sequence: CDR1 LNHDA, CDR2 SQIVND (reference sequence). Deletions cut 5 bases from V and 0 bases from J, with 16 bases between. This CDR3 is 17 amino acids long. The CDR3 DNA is TGTGCCAGTAGTTCCCCCTCTCGATCGGCGAACACCGGGGAGCTGTTTTTT. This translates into CASSSPSRSANTGELFF.

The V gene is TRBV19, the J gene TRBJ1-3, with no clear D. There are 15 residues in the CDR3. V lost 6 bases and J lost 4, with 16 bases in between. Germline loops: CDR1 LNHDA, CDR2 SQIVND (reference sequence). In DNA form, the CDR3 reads TGTGCCAGTAGGAGGACGCACGGATTGGGAAACACCATATATTTT. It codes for CASRRTHGLGNTIYF.